What follows are 22 T cell receptor beta chains derived from one specimen sequenced in a study of OX40 agonist ivuxolimab in advanced cancers. The assay was immunoSEQ multiplex PCR, and TCRdb's table has in-frame clones only and misses some. The data show roughly 20,000 clones, around four fifths seen once. Specimen: CD4+ or CD8+ T cells sorted from blood, collected in a trial of the OX40 agonist ivuxolimab. The receptors here all came from an adult with an advanced solid tumor such as melanoma, head and neck, liver or kidney cancer.

The chain couples TRBV18 to TRBJ2-2; D is ambiguous. The CDR3 is 17 residues long. Germline V gene sequence: CDR1 KGHSH, CDR2 LQKENI. V was clipped by 3 bases and J by 2 bases, with 16 bases between them. CDR3 in amino acids: CASSPPGRTRNTGELFF. The CDR3 bases are TGTGCCAGCTCACCGCCCGGGCGGACGCGAAACACCGGGGAGCTGTTTTTT.

The CDR3 DNA reads TGCGCCAGCAGCCAAGGGGACAGGGTAGGATCACCCCTCCACTTT. Protein: CASSQGDRVGSPLHF. The gene calls are TRBV4-1 and TRBJ1-6; 9 bases align to TRBD1. Germline V gene lookup returns CDR1 MGHRA and CDR2 YSYEKL. This CDR3 is built from 15 residues. V lost 1 base to trimming and J lost 10 bases; unmatched junction nucleotides: 5.

In its sample, this clone was seen once. This chain joins TRBV5-1 and TRBJ2-3; 7 bases line up with TRBD1. The CDR3 contains 15 residues. Germline CDR1 and CDR2: SGHRS and YFSETQ. After removal of 7 bases from V and 5 bases from J, the junction contained 13 bases not matched to a gene. The CDR3 DNA reads TGCGCCAGCCGCCCCGGACAGGCGACCATAGATACGCAGTATTTT. Its translation is CASRPGQATIDTQYF.

The V call is TRBV11-3, the J call TRBJ2-1; 10 nucleotides align to TRBD1. The length of the CDR3 is 14 residues. Germline loops: CDR1 SGHNT, CDR2 YENEEA. The ends lost 5 bases at V and 10 bases at J; junction bases unmatched: 8. The CDR3 region has the DNA TGTGCCAGCAGCCCCGGGACAGGGGATGGGGAGCAGTTCTTC. Its protein product is CASSPGTGDGEQFF.

This sequence joins TRBV11-3 and TRBJ1-1; TRBD1 agrees at 11 bases. Germline V gene lookup returns CDR1 SGHNT and CDR2 YENEEA. The CDR3 spans 13 residues. V lost 5 bases, J lost 11 bases, and 7 bases stayed unmatched. Here the CDR3 reads CASSPGQGAKAFF. CDR3 sequence (DNA): TGTGCCAGCAGCCCCGGACAGGGGGCTAAGGCTTTCTTT.

The gene calls are TRBV7-9 and TRBJ1-3; TRBD1 might be the D (5 bases). Germline values: CDR1 SEHNR, CDR2 FQNEAQ (reference sequence). V was cut by 5 bases and J by 4 bases, with 15 bases left in between. The CDR3 extends over 15 amino acids. CDR3 DNA: TGTGCCAGCAGCCTGGGCGGGGGTGCAGGAAACACCATATATTTT. Protein sequence: CASSLGGGAGNTIYF. The entire variable domain, with the rest obtained from reference TRBV7-9 and TRBJ1-3, is as follows: DTGVSQNPRHKITKRGQNVTFRCDPISEHNRLYWYRQTLGQGPEFLTYFQNEAQLEKSRLLSDRFSAERPKGSFSTLEIQRTEQGDSAMYLCASSLGGGAGNTIYFGEGSWLTVV.

This clone was detected a few times. The chain employs TRBV5-1 and TRBJ1-1, with 8 bases identical to TRBD1. This CDR3 region has 15 residues. The J segment lost 5 bases and the V segment lost 4 bases, leaving 10 bases of the junction unmatched. The germline gives CDR1 SGHRS, CDR2 YFSETQ. CDR3 DNA sequence: TGCGCCAGCAGCAAATCGACAGGGGTAGGTACTGAAGCTTTCTTT. It is translated as CASSKSTGVGTEAFF.

The V and J genes are TRBV7-9 and TRBJ1-1; D is uncertain. This CDR3 spans 14 amino acids. Trimming took 1 base from V and 1 from J, leaving 7 bases between them. The V gene's germline CDR1 is SEHNR and CDR2 FQNEAQ (reference sequence). CDR3 residues: CASSLGTGNTEAFF. CDR3 bases: TGTGCCAGCAGCTTAGGGACGGGGAACACTGAAGCTTTCTTT.

V usage is TRBV27 and J usage is TRBJ2-3; the D is unclear. The CDR3 covers 13 residues. The V gene's germline CDR1 is MNHEY and CDR2 SMNVEV (reference sequence). V gave up 3 bases and J gave up 4 bases, with 8 bases separating them. The CDR3 is CASSFLGADTQYF. The DNA for the CDR3 is TGTGCCAGCAGTTTCCTCGGAGCAGATACGCAGTATTTT.

This chain connects TRBV12-5 to TRBJ1-2; D is unresolved. Germline-derived CDR1 and CDR2 are LGHNT and FRNRAP. V gave up 4 bases and J gave up 6 bases, with 9 bases separating them. The CDR3 consists of 12 residues. DNA of the CDR3: TGTGCTAGTGGTTCGTTGTGGGATGGCTACACCTTC. It translates to CASGSLWDGYTF.

This CDR3 reads CASSPGGNQPQHF. The CDR3 DNA sequence: TGTGCCAGCAGCCCCGGGGGCAATCAGCCCCAGCATTTT. The V and J genes are TRBV6-6 and TRBJ1-5, with no clear D. Trimming removed 6 bases at V and 2 bases at J, with 8 bases between. The CDR3 has 13 amino acids. Per germline, CDR1 MNHNY and CDR2 SVGAGI (reference sequence).

The chain carries TRBV5-4 and TRBJ2-1; 7 nucleotides align to TRBD1. CDR1 is SGHNT, CDR2 YYREEE, per germline (reference sequence). V lost 0 bases to trimming and J lost 2 bases; unmatched junction nucleotides: 2. The CDR3 runs to 15 residues. The CDR3 protein is CASSLGQGTYNEQFF. CDR3 DNA sequence: TGTGCCAGCAGCTTGGGACAGGGCACCTACAATGAGCAGTTCTTC.

This clone was picked up a small number of times. V and J are TRBV28 and TRBJ1-1; 7 nucleotides match TRBD1. V lost 3 bases, J lost 5 bases, and 9 bases stayed unmatched. The CDR3 loop spans 15 amino acids. CDR1 and CDR2 from the germline V gene are MDHEN and SYDVKM. This chain's CDR3 is CASSLGRGGWTEAFF. CDR3 nucleotide sequence: TGTGCCAGCAGTTTGGGCAGGGGGGGCTGGACTGAAGCTTTCTTT.

The V call is TRBV5-6, the J call TRBJ2-4; maybe TRBD2 (6 bases). The V gene lost 4 bases and the J gene lost 0 bases, with 11 bases spanning the gap. The CDR3 loop spans 15 amino acids. From germline, CDR1 is SGHDT and CDR2 YYEEEE. CDR3 region: CASSVGGLAKNIQYF. In DNA, the CDR3 is TGTGCCAGCAGCGTGGGGGGTCTAGCCAAAAACATTCAGTACTTC. The whole variable domain, filled in from reference TRBV5-6 and TRBJ2-4, reads DAGVTQSPTHLIKTRGQQVTLRCSPKSGHDTVSWYQQALGQGPQFIFQYYEEEERQRGNFPDRFSGHQFPNYSSELNVNALLLGDSALYLCASSVGGLAKNIQYFGAGTRLSVL.

The chain carries TRBV2 and TRBJ2-1, with D perhaps TRBD2 (5 bases). Looked up from germline, CDR1 is SNHLY and CDR2 is FYNNEI. The CDR3 consists of 15 residues. The V end lost 6 bases, the J end lost 3 bases, and 15 bases lay between the germline ends. The CDR3 here is CASSPSRGFYNEQFF. The CDR3 region has the DNA TGTGCCAGCAGCCCTAGCCGGGGTTTCTACAATGAGCAGTTCTTC.

There are a few counts of this clone. This sample also contains other DNA sequences that code for the same CDR3. This chain uses TRBV5-1 with TRBJ1-2, with unresolved D. V shed 4 bases and J shed 2 bases, with 12 bases lying between them. This CDR3 has 14 amino acids. Germline loops: CDR1 SGHRS, CDR2 YFSETQ. The CDR3 DNA follows: TGCGCCAGCAGCCTAGAGAGTACCAACTATGGCTACACCTTC. Translating gives CASSLESTNYGYTF.

This chain links TRBV13 with TRBJ1-1; 11 bases line up with TRBD1. The CDR3 is made up of 17 amino acids. CDR1 is PRHDT and CDR2 is FYEKMQ in the germline V gene (reference sequence). Trimming cost V 5 bases and J 0 bases; bases outside gene matches: 8. CDR3 amino acids: CASSAVPGQGVNTEAFF. CDR3 sequence (DNA): TGTGCCAGCAGCGCCGTCCCGGGACAGGGGGTGAACACTGAAGCTTTCTTT.

V usage is TRBV5-1 and J usage is TRBJ2-5; D unresolved. Trimming removed 4 bases from V and 1 base from J, with 8 bases in between. This CDR3 region has 13 residues. The germline V gene encodes CDR1 SGHRS and CDR2 YFSETQ. The CDR3 loop is CASSLISQETQYF. CDR3 nucleotides: TGCGCCAGCAGCCTAATCAGCCAAGAGACCCAGTACTTC.

The chain recombines TRBV5-1 with TRBJ1-1; D is possibly TRBD1 (5 bases). Trimming cost V 5 bases and J 5 bases, with 13 bases left between them. The CDR3 has 13 amino acids. In germline, CDR1 is SGHRS, CDR2 YFSETQ. This chain's CDR3 is CASSLGGETEAFF. As DNA, the CDR3 is TGCGCCAGCAGTCTTGGGGGGGAGACTGAAGCTTTCTTT.

The rearrangement links TRBV6-1 to TRBJ2-3; 7 positions agree with TRBD2. There are 16 residues in the CDR3. After removal of 3 bases from V and 4 bases from J, the junction contained 10 bases not matched to a gene. CDR1 and CDR2 (germline): MNHNS, SASEGT. The CDR3 protein is CASSDIPAGMADTQYF. As DNA, the CDR3 is TGTGCCAGCAGTGATATCCCAGCGGGGATGGCAGATACGCAGTATTTT.

Here the CDR3 reads CASSPPGLGSEQYF. CDR3 in DNA: TGTGCCAGCAGTCCCCCGGGACTGGGCTCCGAGCAGTACTTC. J is TRBJ2-7 and V is TRBV28; D is perhaps TRBD2 (6 bases). This CDR3 spans 14 amino acids. V gave up 5 bases and J gave up 6 bases, with 17 bases separating them. CDR1 MDHEN and CDR2 SYDVKM come from the germline V gene.

This chain joins TRBV19 and TRBJ2-3, with TRBD2 matching over 11 bases. The V and J ends lost 4 bases and 5 bases, in that order; junction bases with no gene match: 17. The CDR3 has 19 amino acids. Germline loops: CDR1 LNHDA, CDR2 SQIVND (reference sequence). The CDR3 region has the DNA TGTGCCAGTAGTAACCTACTGGGGACTAGCGGCCTACAGGGAGATACGCAGTATTTT. Translated, it gives CASSNLLGTSGLQGDTQYF. The complete variable domain, with remaining parts taken from reference TRBV19 and TRBJ2-3, reads DGGITQSPKYLFRKEGQNVTLSCEQNLNHDAMYWYRQDPGQGLRLIYYSQIVNDFQKGDIAEGYSVSREKKESFPLTVTSAQKNPTAFYLCASSNLLGTSGLQGDTQYFGPGTRLTVL.